This TCR beta chain is drawn from a study of T cell responses to AZD1222 COVID-19 vaccine. This clone was counted once. Here immunoSEQ multiplex PCR was the method, and the copy in TCRdb shows in-frame clones only, minus some. Of some 130,000 clones in the sample, roughly 90% were seen once. Germline V gene data show CDR1 as SGHRS and CDR2 as YFSETQ. V was pared by 3 bases and J by 12 bases, with 22 bases between. This CDR3 is 15 amino acids long. The chain combines TRBV5-1 with TRBJ2-1, with D perhaps being TRBD1 or TRBD2 (5 bases each). This specimen consisted of peripheral blood, obtained on day 0 of AZD1222 vaccination. This sequence was found in an adult in good health. CDR3: CASSSEGFSLGGQFF. The CDR3 DNA follows: TGCGCCAGCAGCTCCGAGGGGTTCTCCCTTGGTGGGCAGTTCTTC.